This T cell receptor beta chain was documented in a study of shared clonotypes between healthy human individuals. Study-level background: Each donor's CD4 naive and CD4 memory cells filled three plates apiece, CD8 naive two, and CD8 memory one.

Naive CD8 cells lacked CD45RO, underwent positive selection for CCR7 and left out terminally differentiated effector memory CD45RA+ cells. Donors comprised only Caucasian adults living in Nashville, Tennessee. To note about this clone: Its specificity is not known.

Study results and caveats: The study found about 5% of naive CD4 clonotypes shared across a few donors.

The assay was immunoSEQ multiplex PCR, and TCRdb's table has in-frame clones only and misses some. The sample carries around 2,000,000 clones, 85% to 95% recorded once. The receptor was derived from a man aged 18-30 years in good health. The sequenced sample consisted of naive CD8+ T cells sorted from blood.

In nucleotides, the CDR3 is TGTGCCACCAGCTCTCCCCGGGAGAGGGTCGATGAGCAGTTCTTC. It is translated as CATSSPRERVDEQFF. This chain uses TRBV15 with TRBJ2-1, with D perhaps matching TRBD2 (6 bases). Trimming left V 5 bases short and J 8 bases short, with 19 bases between. The CDR3 has 15 amino acids. The V gene's germline CDR1 is LNHNV and CDR2 YYDKDF (reference sequence).